In this sample, the clone carrying this TCR beta chain turned up once. These data come from a study of blood T cell repertoires in COVID-19. Study in general: Acute and convalescent COVID-19 specimens originated in the United States, Italy and Spain. PBMCs, B-cell-depleted T cells, or T cells were the source of the cDNA or gDNA that made up the material.

Per the original data handling: Amplified reference gene primers provided the basis for estimating nucleated cell counts. Profiling relied on immunoSEQ multiplex PCR, and the TCRdb table lists in-frame clones only, not all of them. V, J and clone size are those of that table, while D and trimming were read from the DNA. The repertoire includes roughly 190,000 clones, 90% to 95% of them detected once, and about 0.76% sits in the top ten. V was shortened by 6 bases and J by 6 bases, with 14 bases between the two germline ends. CDR1 is MNHEY, CDR2 SVGAGI, per germline. The CDR3 runs 13 residues. Seattle researchers signed up patients amid active infection and tracked them longitudinally.

This TCR was sampled from a man aged 25-45 years with COVID-19, enrolled during active disease. The sample consisted of peripheral blood. This sequence joins TRBV6-5 and TRBJ1-1, with unresolved D. CDR3 nucleotides: TGTGCCAGCAGCATAGCGGGAATTGCTGAAGCTTTCTTT. Its translation: CASSIAGIAEAFF.